These 29 T cell receptor beta chains originate from one sample sequenced in a study of blood T cell repertoires in COVID-19. This table comes from immunoSEQ multiplex PCR, and its TCRdb copy is limited to in-frame clones, with some not included. The repertoire has tens of thousands of clones, 70% to 90% of them found once; the top ten carry more than 30%. Sequenced: peripheral blood. These receptors were obtained from a man aged 55 to 70 with COVID-19, enrolled during active disease.

V and J are TRBV5-4 and TRBJ2-1; 8 nucleotides align to TRBD2. CDR1 is SGHNT, CDR2 YYREEE, per germline (reference sequence). Trimming at V came to 4 bases and at J to 0 bases, leaving 6 bases not matched to a gene. The CDR3 extends over 16 amino acids. The CDR3 reads CASSTTSGSSYNEQFF. The CDR3 nucleotides are TGTGCCAGCAGCACAACTAGCGGCAGCTCCTACAATGAGCAGTTCTTC.

This sequence joins TRBV18 and TRBJ2-7, with a possible D match to TRBD1 (5 bases). This CDR3 spans 12 amino acids. CDR1 KGHSH and CDR2 LQKENI come from the germline V gene. V gave up 1 base and J gave up 10 bases, with 11 bases separating them. CDR3 region: CASSPQSDKQYF. For the CDR3, the DNA is TGTGCCAGCTCACCACAATCGGACAAACAGTACTTC.

The chain employs TRBV2 and TRBJ1-1; D remains ambiguous. The CDR3 spans 15 residues. CDR1 and CDR2 from the germline V gene are SNHLY and FYNNEI. V lost 0 bases and J 5 bases, leaving 13 bases between the germline ends. The CDR3 DNA is TGTGCCAGCAGTGAAGCTAGTTGGACGGGGACTGAAGCTTTCTTT. It yields the protein CASSEASWTGTEAFF.

This sequence joins TRBV19 and TRBJ1-1; 9 nucleotides agree with TRBD1. CDR3 length: 14 amino acids. V was clipped by 5 bases and J by 4 bases; unmatched bases: 5. The germline V gene encodes CDR1 LNHDA and CDR2 SQIVND (reference sequence). In DNA form, the CDR3 reads TGTGCCAGTAGTTTAGGACAGGGGTTCACTGAAGCTTTCTTT. This translates into CASSLGQGFTEAFF. Using reference TRBV19 and TRBJ1-1 for the parts outside the CDR3, the full variable domain is DGGITQSPKYLFRKEGQNVTLSCEQNLNHDAMYWYRQDPGQGLRLIYYSQIVNDFQKGDIAEGYSVSREKKESFPLTVTSAQKNPTAFYLCASSLGQGFTEAFFGQGTRLTVV.

The chain joins TRBV7-2 to TRBJ1-6, with D hard to call. Per germline, CDR1 SGHTA and CDR2 FQGNSA. V gave up 5 bases and J gave up 1 base, with 9 bases separating them. The CDR3 totals 15 residues. The CDR3, as DNA: TGTGCCAGCAGCCTATCGTGGTCCTATAATTCACCCCTCCACTTT. Its protein product is CASSLSWSYNSPLHF. Complete variable domain (other parts from reference TRBV7-2 and TRBJ1-6): GAGVSQSPSNKVTEKGKDVELRCDPISGHTALYWYRQSLGQGLEFLIYFQGNSAPDKSGLPSDRFSAERTGGSVSTLTIQRTQQEDSAVYLCASSLSWSYNSPLHFGNGTRLTVT.

The genes are TRBV4-3 and TRBJ1-2; 8 bases agree with TRBD1. Germline values: CDR1 LGHNA, CDR2 YSLEER. The CDR3 covers 15 residues. Trimming at V came to 2 bases and at J to 2 bases, leaving 4 bases not matched to a gene. CDR3 bases: TGCGCCAGCAGCCAATCAGGGGGCGCAAACTATGGCTACACCTTC. Residues: CASSQSGGANYGYTF.

Here the CDR3 reads CASSGTGMSLYGYTF. CDR3 DNA: TGTGCCAGTTCCGGGACAGGGATGTCGCTCTATGGCTACACCTTC. The chain links TRBV19 to TRBJ1-2, with TRBD1 matching 9 bases. After removal of 8 bases from V and 4 bases from J, the junction contained 11 bases not matched to a gene. CDR3 size: 15 residues. Germline V CDR1 and CDR2: LNHDA, SQIVND (reference sequence). Filled out from reference TRBV19 and TRBJ1-2, the complete variable domain reads DGGITQSPKYLFRKEGQNVTLSCEQNLNHDAMYWYRQDPGQGLRLIYYSQIVNDFQKGDIAEGYSVSREKKESFPLTVTSAQKNPTAFYLCASSGTGMSLYGYTFGSGTRLTVV.

This chain links TRBV5-1 with TRBJ1-6; D is undetermined. This CDR3 is 16 amino acids long. V shed 2 bases and J shed 7 bases, with 16 bases lying between them. The germline gives CDR1 SGHRS, CDR2 YFSETQ. CDR3 DNA: TGCGCCAGCAGCTTCGGAGGGTCCCTAGCAAATTCACCCCTCCACTTT. It translates to CASSFGGSLANSPLHF.

V and J are TRBV4-1 and TRBJ2-7; TRBD1 matches at 7 bases. This CDR3 is 14 amino acids long. The J segment lost 6 bases and the V segment lost 4 bases, leaving 9 bases of the junction unmatched. Germline lookup yields CDR1 MGHRA and CDR2 YSYEKL. CDR3 residues: CASSPNEGAGEQYF. The CDR3 DNA is TGCGCCAGCAGCCCAAATGAGGGGGCCGGCGAGCAGTACTTC.

As concerns this clone: The sample holds other DNA sequences that translate to the same CDR3. The CDR3, as DNA: TGTGCCAGCTCATTGGACAAGAACACTGAAGCTTTCTTT. As protein: CASSLDKNTEAFF. The chain links TRBV18 to TRBJ1-1, with D perhaps matching TRBD1 (5 bases). The CDR3 extends over 13 amino acids. Germline lookup yields CDR1 KGHSH and CDR2 LQKENI. Between the trimmed V and J ends, which lost 5 bases and 1 base, there was a span of 8 bases.

The rearrangement links TRBV30 to TRBJ2-5; D perhaps matches TRBD2 (5 bases). CDR1 GTSNPN and CDR2 SVGIG come from the germline V gene (reference sequence). Trimming left V 2 bases short and J 4 bases short, with 14 bases between. This CDR3 has 14 residues. This chain's CDR3 is CAWSLGSFGETQYF. CDR3 bases: TGTGCCTGGAGTCTGGGGAGCTTTGGAGAGACCCAGTACTTC.

This chain connects TRBV7-2 to TRBJ2-2; 13 positions agree with TRBD2. The V segment lost 5 bases and the J segment 7 bases; nucleotides outside the gene matches: 10. Germline V gene data show CDR1 as SGHTA and CDR2 as FQGNSA. The CDR3 is 17 residues long. CDR3 sequence (DNA): TGTGCCAGCAGCCCAGGGGGACTAGCGGGATACAGCGGGGAGCTGTTTTTT. Amino acid sequence: CASSPGGLAGYSGELFF.

V is TRBV10-1 and J is TRBJ2-7; D unresolved. Germline assignment: CDR1 WNHNN and CDR2 SYGVQD (reference sequence). V shed 8 bases and J shed 0 bases, with 14 bases lying between them. This CDR3 spans 14 amino acids. Written as DNA, the CDR3 is TGCGCCAGCCTCCCCCAGGCCAGCTCCTACGAGCAGTACTTC. It yields the protein CASLPQASSYEQYF.

The chain is built from TRBV7-9 and TRBJ2-4; the match to TRBD1 covers 9 bases. CDR1 SEHNR and CDR2 FQNEAQ come from the germline V gene (reference sequence). With 3 bases clipped from V and 3 bases from J, the junction kept 6 bases outside the gene matches. This CDR3 has 16 residues. The CDR3 region has the DNA TGTGCCAGCAGCTTTCTGGGACAGGGCTTCAAAAACATTCAGTACTTC. It translates to CASSFLGQGFKNIQYF. Full variable domain (outside the CDR3, taken from reference TRBV7-9 and TRBJ2-4): DTGVSQNPRHKITKRGQNVTFRCDPISEHNRLYWYRQTLGQGPEFLTYFQNEAQLEKSRLLSDRFSAERPKGSFSTLEIQRTEQGDSAMYLCASSFLGQGFKNIQYFGAGTRLSVL.

V and J are TRBV7-6 and TRBJ2-3; D possibly corresponds to TRBD2 (6 bases). From germline, CDR1 is SGHVS and CDR2 FNYEAQ. The length of the CDR3 is 16 residues. The V end was cut by 0 bases, the J end by 4 bases, with 14 bases between. Here the CDR3 DNA reads TGTGCCAGCAGCTTAGCGCCGGCGGGGTCAGCAGATACGCAGTATTTT. Its translation is CASSLAPAGSADTQYF.

The rearrangement links TRBV6-1 to TRBJ2-7; 9 positions match TRBD1. The CDR3 totals 15 residues. The trim removed 3 bases at V and 2 bases at J, leaving 5 bases unmatched. Germline CDR1 and CDR2: MNHNS and SASEGT. This CDR3 reads CASSDATGGPYEQYF. CDR3 coding DNA: TGTGCCAGCAGTGACGCGACAGGGGGTCCCTACGAGCAGTACTTC.

This clone turned up a few times. This chain joins TRBV29-1 and TRBJ2-1; TRBD2 matches at 8 bases. CDR3 length: 13 residues. The germline V gene encodes CDR1 SQVTM and CDR2 ANQGSEA. V lost 6 bases and J lost 6; bases outside the gene matches: 7. The CDR3 reads CSVEGLVSNEQFF. In DNA form, the CDR3 reads TGCAGCGTGGAGGGACTAGTCAGCAATGAGCAGTTCTTC.

This clone was picked up one time. The chain links TRBV7-2 to TRBJ2-2; 7 nucleotides line up with TRBD2. Germline lookup yields CDR1 SGHTA and CDR2 FQGNSA. The CDR3 runs to 16 residues. J lost 6 bases, V lost 3 bases, and 10 bases had no gene match. The CDR3 DNA reads TGTGCCAGCAGCTTTGGCGGGGGAAGGGTAGCCGGGGAGCTGTTTTTT. It yields the protein CASSFGGGRVAGELFF.

The chain links TRBV13 to TRBJ2-1, with D possibly TRBD2 on 5 matching bases. Germline-derived CDR1 and CDR2 are PRHDT and FYEKMQ (reference sequence). This CDR3 has 15 residues. Trimming shortened V by 2 bases and J by 8 bases, and 16 bases separated the two germline ends. The CDR3, as DNA: TGTGCCAGCAGCTTACGGCAGCGGCTGGGCCATGAGCAGTTCTTC. It translates to CASSLRQRLGHEQFF. The full variable domain, rest sourced from reference TRBV13 and TRBJ2-1, is AAGVIQSPRHLIKEKRETATLKCYPIPRHDTVYWYQQGPGQDPQFLISFYEKMQSDKGSIPDRFSAQQFSDYHSELNMSSLELGDSALYFCASSLRQRLGHEQFFGPGTRLTVL.

The rearrangement joins TRBV12-3 or TRBV12-4 to TRBJ2-1; 7 bases map to TRBD2. The CDR3 has 13 amino acids. As DNA, the CDR3 is TGTGCTAGCCGACAGTCTGGGGGGGGTGAGCAGTTCTTC. Translating gives CASRQSGGGEQFF.

The chain combines TRBV7-9 with TRBJ1-1, with D uncertain. The CDR3 totals 13 residues. The V gene lost 5 bases and the J gene lost 2 bases, with 9 bases spanning the gap. In germline, CDR1 is SEHNR, CDR2 FQNEAQ (reference sequence). The CDR3 reads CASSLTDNTEAFF. In DNA form, the CDR3 reads TGTGCCAGCAGCCTAACAGATAACACTGAAGCTTTCTTT.

The V and J genes are TRBV6-7 and TRBJ1-1; 8 positions agree with TRBD1. TRBV6-7 is an open reading frame whose function is uncertain. The V segment lost 2 bases and the J segment 1 base; nucleotides outside the gene matches: 3. CDR3 size: 15 residues. CDR3 residues: CASSYHDRGNTEAFF. CDR3 nucleotide sequence: TGTGCCAGCAGTTACCATGACAGGGGGAACACTGAAGCTTTCTTT.

For the CDR3, the DNA is TGTGCCAGCAGTTCTTACAGGGGGGGATCCTATAATTCACCCCTCCACTTT. This translates into CASSSYRGGSYNSPLHF. The chain links TRBV27 to TRBJ1-6, with 8 nucleotides matching TRBD1. The CDR3 runs 17 residues. The V segment lost 4 bases and the J segment 1 base; nucleotides outside the gene matches: 6. Germline loops: CDR1 MNHEY, CDR2 SMNVEV (reference sequence).

This chain links TRBV3-1 (or the pseudogene TRBV3-2) with TRBJ2-5, with 8 bases aligning to TRBD1. Germline V gives CDR1 LGHDT, CDR2 YNNKEL (reference sequence). The ends lost 4 bases at V and 7 bases at J; junction bases unmatched: 8. The CDR3 length is 14 residues. The CDR3 nucleotides are TGTGCCAGCAGCCTAAGCCGGACAGGGTGGACCCAGTACTTC. Translated: CASSLSRTGWTQYF.

V gene TRBV15 combines with J gene TRBJ2-1, with TRBD2 matching over 7 bases. The CDR3 has 15 residues. Germline V lookup: CDR1 LNHNV, CDR2 YYDKDF (reference sequence). V was pared by 6 bases and J by 8 bases, with 13 bases of the junction left unmatched. The CDR3 DNA is TGTGCCACCAGGGATATCGTAGAGCGGGGCGATGAGCAGTTCTTC. It codes for CATRDIVERGDEQFF.

The CDR3 coding sequence is TGTGCCAGCAGCCTAGCTTACACCTACGAGCAGTACTTC. Translation gives CASSLAYTYEQYF. The rearrangement uses TRBV6-5 and TRBJ2-7; D might be TRBD2 (5 bases). The ends were cut back, 6 bases at V and 2 bases at J, with 11 bases in the middle. The CDR3 extends over 13 amino acids. The germline CDR1 and CDR2 sequences are MNHEY and SVGAGI.

CDR3: CATSASGTQYF. CDR3 in DNA: TGTGCCACCAGTGCCTCAGGTACGCAGTATTTT. V gene TRBV24-1 combines with J gene TRBJ2-3; no definite D call. CDR1 is KGHDR and CDR2 is SFDVKD in the germline V gene. Trimming took 5 bases from V and 8 from J, leaving 7 bases between them. The CDR3 runs to 11 residues.

A single count supports this clone. The chain uses TRBV11-2 and TRBJ2-7; D is unclear. V shed 1 base and J shed 4 bases, with 11 bases lying between them. Germline lookup yields CDR1 SGHAT and CDR2 FQNNGV. This CDR3 spans 14 amino acids. This CDR3 reads CASSLVESGYEQYF. CDR3 nucleotides: TGTGCCAGCAGCTTAGTAGAGTCGGGTTACGAGCAGTACTTC.

The V call is TRBV5-1, the J call TRBJ2-7; 9 bases map to TRBD1. Germline CDR1 reads SGHRS; CDR2 reads YFSETQ. The CDR3 contains 14 residues. Trimming cost V 6 bases and J 4 bases; bases outside gene matches: 8. The CDR3: CASTQGQGKYEQYF. The CDR3 coding sequence is TGCGCCAGCACCCAGGGACAGGGAAAGTACGAGCAGTACTTC.